The 21 T cell receptor beta chains listed next were all sequenced from one sample in a study of blood T cells in healthy people across ages. With a J-beta primer mix and a sample-barcoded 5' primer, a second PCR ran 7 to 11 cycles. MiXCR, run by TCRdb on the 5' RACE reads, gives a single entry per CDR3 protein. Of some 1.6 million distinct CDR3 sequences listed, around 36% are singletons. The sequenced material came from blood. These receptors all come from a woman aged 25 to 39 in good health.

The chain combines TRBV20-1 with TRBJ1-5, with D possibly TRBD1 on 5 matching bases. Trimming pared 3 bases from V and 1 base from J, leaving 19 bases between. CDR1 and CDR2 (germline): DFQATT, SNEGSKA (reference sequence). The CDR3 runs to 17 residues. This CDR3 is CSARGRGGWKSNQPQHF. CDR3 bases: TGCAGTGCTAGGGGACGGGGTGGGTGGAAAAGCAATCAGCCCCAGCATTTT.

This clonotype was observed a few times. V usage is TRBV28 and J usage is TRBJ2-7; 7 bases match TRBD2. The germline CDR1 and CDR2 sequences are MDHEN and SYDVKM. Germline trimming cut 7 bases from V and 6 bases from J; bases unmatched to any gene: 18. The CDR3 runs 16 residues. Here the CDR3 reads CASTFRWREGPPEQYF. The CDR3 nucleotides read TGTGCCAGCACCTTCCGGTGGAGGGAGGGCCCTCCCGAGCAGTACTTC. The complete variable domain, with remaining parts taken from reference TRBV28 and TRBJ2-7, reads DVKVTQSSRYLVKRTGEKVFLECVQDMDHENMFWYRQDPGLGLRLIYFSYDVKMKEKGDIPEGYSVSREKKERFSLILESASTNQTSMYLCASTFRWREGPPEQYFGPGTRLTVT.

The chain carries TRBV27 and TRBJ2-7; D remains unclear. Between the trimmed V and J ends, which lost 2 bases and 0 bases, there was a span of 14 bases. Germline CDR1 reads MNHEY; CDR2 reads SMNVEV (reference sequence). The CDR3 is 16 residues long. The chain's CDR3 is CASSLRTDWSSYEQYF. The CDR3, as DNA: TGTGCCAGCAGTTTAAGGACCGATTGGAGCTCCTACGAGCAGTACTTC.

In its sample, this clonotype was seen a few times. The rearrangement links TRBV6-6 to TRBJ2-3, with 9 bases matching TRBD2. J lost 5 bases, V lost 0 bases, and 9 bases had no gene match. Germline V gene lookup returns CDR1 MNHNY and CDR2 SVGAGI (reference sequence). The CDR3 consists of 17 residues. CDR3: CASSYSRWTSDLDTQYF. The CDR3 coding sequence is TGTGCCAGCAGTTACTCGAGGTGGACTAGCGACTTAGATACGCAGTATTTT.

The chain couples TRBV7-9 to TRBJ2-5; TRBD2 aligns across 7 bases. The J call may not be correct, given that the DNA end is closer to TRBJ2-7. Germline V gene lookup returns CDR1 SEHNR and CDR2 FQNEAQ (reference sequence). This CDR3 comprises 14 residues. This CDR3 reads CASSFPGREGEQYF. The CDR3 nucleotides read TGTGCCAGCAGCTTCCCTGGGAGGGAAGGCGAGCAGTACTTC.

This clonotype was recorded a few times. The chain is built from TRBV20-1 and TRBJ1-5; the D gene is possibly TRBD1 (5 bases). The V end was cut by 3 bases, the J end by 0 bases, with 15 bases between. The CDR3 has 16 amino acids. CDR1 is DFQATT and CDR2 is SNEGSKA in the germline V gene (reference sequence). The CDR3 is CSARLPGTDSNQPQHF. The CDR3 DNA reads TGCAGTGCTAGGCTCCCAGGGACCGATAGCAATCAGCCCCAGCATTTT.

Only a few counts were recorded for this clonotype. This chain links TRBV5-1 with TRBJ1-1; no firm D call. CDR3 length: 15 residues. CDR1 and CDR2 from the germline V gene are SGHRS and YFSETQ. Trimming pared 4 bases from V and 0 bases from J, leaving 13 bases between. CDR3 sequence reads: CASSPGRNMNTEAFF. In DNA, the CDR3 is TGCGCCAGCAGCCCCGGACGGAACATGAACACTGAAGCTTTCTTT.

This rearrangement joins TRBV3-1 to TRBJ2-2; TRBD2 agrees at 11 bases. The junction had 9 bases not matched to a gene; V was cut back by 1 base and J by 5 bases. The length of the CDR3 is 18 residues. Germline V gene sequence: CDR1 LGHDT, CDR2 YNNKEL (reference sequence). The CDR3 loop reads CASSQGPLAGGITGELFF. As DNA, the CDR3 is TGTGCCAGCAGCCAAGGGCCTCTAGCGGGAGGTATTACCGGGGAGCTGTTTTTT. Complete variable domain (other parts from reference TRBV3-1 and TRBJ2-2): DTAVSQTPKYLVTQMGNDKSIKCEQNLGHDTMYWYKQDSKKFLKIMFSYNNKELIINETVPNRFSPKSPDKAHLNLHINSLELGDSAVYFCASSQGPLAGGITGELFFGEGSRLTVL.

The chain joins TRBV5-6 to TRBJ2-5; D unresolved. The CDR3 has 13 amino acids. The V gene lost 0 bases and the J gene lost 3 bases, with 6 bases spanning the gap. Germline lookup yields CDR1 SGHDT and CDR2 YYEEEE. The CDR3 sequence: CASSLDTKETQYF. CDR3 coding DNA: TGTGCCAGCAGCTTGGACACAAAAGAGACCCAGTACTTC.

This chain joins TRBV4-2 and TRBJ1-2, with TRBD1 identical over 9 bases. Germline V CDR1 and CDR2: LGHNA, YNFKEQ. After removal of 5 bases from V and 4 bases from J, the junction contained 8 bases not matched to a gene. The CDR3 is made up of 15 amino acids. The chain's CDR3 is CASSDRDREAYGYTF. Written as DNA, the CDR3 is TGTGCCAGCAGCGACCGGGACAGGGAGGCCTATGGCTACACCTTC.

In regard to this clonotype: An end of the junction differs from the germline gene, which may be a read error. As DNA, the CDR3 is TGTGCCGTCAGTGCCGGACTCCAAGAGACCCAGTACTTC. Encoded protein: CAVSAGLQETQYF. The J gene is TRBJ2-5, the V gene TRBV10-3; weak D call: TRBD2 (5 bases). The CDR3 totals 13 residues. Germline V gene lookup returns CDR1 ENHRY and CDR2 SYGVKD.

This clonotype was detected only a few times. This chain links TRBV6-6 with TRBJ2-5, with D hard to call. The V and J ends lost 0 bases and 2 bases respectively, with 13 bases between them. There are 16 residues in the CDR3. Germline V gene sequence: CDR1 MNHNY, CDR2 SVGAGI (reference sequence). CDR3 nucleotide sequence: TGTGCCAGCAGTTACTCGAGGCAGGTAGAGCAAGAGACCCAGTACTTC. Its translation is CASSYSRQVEQETQYF.

This clonotype was found a few times. V is TRBV10-3 and J is TRBJ2-5; the match to TRBD2 covers 8 bases. CDR3 length: 13 amino acids. Germline V gene lookup returns CDR1 ENHRY and CDR2 SYGVKD. Losses at the gene ends were 11 bases for V and 2 bases for J; bases not matched to a gene: 7. CDR3 nucleotides: TGTGCCGGGTCCTCGGGGGGGCAAGAGACCCAGTACTTC. It encodes CAGSSGGQETQYF.

About this clonotype: An end of the junction does not agree with germline; a read error may underlie this. This chain uses TRBV7-9 with TRBJ1-1, with D unresolved. Germline V gives CDR1 SEHNR, CDR2 FQNEAQ (reference sequence). CDR3 length equals 15 residues. CDR3 region: CASSLALDGNTGAFF. CDR3 bases: TGTGCCAGCAGCTTAGCGCTGGACGGGAACACTGGAGCTTTCTTT. Based on the CDR3 plus reference TRBV7-9 and TRBJ1-1, the full variable domain is DTGVSQNPRHKITKRGQNVTFRCDPISEHNRLYWYRQTLGQGPEFLTYFQNEAQLEKSRLLSDRFSAERPKGSFSTLEIQRTEQGDSAMYLCASSLALDGNTGAFFGQGTRLTVV.

A remark on this clonotype: Being one base from a much bigger clone, this may be a read error. V gene TRBV7-2 combines with J gene TRBJ2-1; no reliable D call. Germline loops: CDR1 SGHTA, CDR2 FQGNSA. V was clipped by 5 bases and J by 5 bases, with 16 bases between them. CDR3 length: 15 amino acids. CDR3 residues: CTSSRGGMPNNEQFF. As DNA, the CDR3 is TGTACCAGCAGCCGCGGCGGAATGCCTAACAATGAGCAGTTCTTC.

The table lists this clonotype with many counts. The V gene is TRBV7-9, the J gene TRBJ2-5; D remains ambiguous. Germline lookup yields CDR1 SEHNR and CDR2 FQNEAQ (reference sequence). V was clipped by 5 bases and J by 0 bases, with 13 bases between them. The CDR3 runs 15 residues. The CDR3 loop is CASSPPGRDQETQYF. The CDR3 DNA follows: TGTGCCAGCAGCCCCCCCGGGCGCGACCAAGAGACCCAGTACTTC.

V is TRBV10-1 and J is TRBJ1-1, with unresolved D. This CDR3 spans 14 amino acids. CDR1 WNHNN and CDR2 SYGVQD come from the germline V gene (reference sequence). V lost 0 bases to trimming and J lost 1 base, with 6 bases between them. CDR3 bases: TGCGCCAGCAGTGAGTCGCCCGCGAACACTGAAGCTTTCTTT. It specifies CASSESPANTEAFF.

The V call is TRBV6-6, the J call TRBJ1-5; maybe TRBD1 (5 bases). Germline CDR1 MNHNY, CDR2 SVGAGI (reference sequence). V dropped 5 bases and J dropped 0 bases, with 11 bases sitting between them. The CDR3 is 15 amino acids. The CDR3 nucleotides are TGTGCCAGCAGTCGACAGCCCTATAGCAATCAGCCCCAGCATTTT. Its translation: CASSRQPYSNQPQHF.

This clonotype was seen only a few times. This chain joins TRBV20-1 and TRBJ2-5; 11 bases align to TRBD2. Trimming at V came to 2 bases and at J to 9 bases, leaving 11 bases not matched to a gene. The germline V gene encodes CDR1 DFQATT and CDR2 SNEGSKA (reference sequence). The CDR3 extends over 15 amino acids. Here the CDR3 reads CSARPRTSGLGAQYF. CDR3 nucleotide sequence: TGCAGTGCTAGACCGCGGACTAGCGGGCTAGGGGCCCAGTACTTC.

This clonotype occurred many times. Germline and junction disagree at one end, which may indicate a read error. The V gene is TRBV27, the J gene TRBJ2-7; no clear D gene. CDR3 length equals 13 residues. Germline CDR1 reads MNHEY; CDR2 reads SMNVEV (reference sequence). CDR3 residues: CASSSDGPYEQYF. CDR3 nucleotides: TGCGCCAGCAGCTCAGACGGCCCCTACGAGCAGTACTTC.

J is TRBJ2-7 and V is TRBV27, with D unclear. Trimming took off 6 bases at V and 5 bases at J, with 14 bases between the two ends. The germline gives CDR1 MNHEY, CDR2 SMNVEV (reference sequence). This CDR3 region has 13 residues. The CDR3: CASRRTAKDEQYF. For the CDR3, the DNA is TGTGCCAGCAGAAGAACAGCGAAGGACGAGCAGTACTTC.